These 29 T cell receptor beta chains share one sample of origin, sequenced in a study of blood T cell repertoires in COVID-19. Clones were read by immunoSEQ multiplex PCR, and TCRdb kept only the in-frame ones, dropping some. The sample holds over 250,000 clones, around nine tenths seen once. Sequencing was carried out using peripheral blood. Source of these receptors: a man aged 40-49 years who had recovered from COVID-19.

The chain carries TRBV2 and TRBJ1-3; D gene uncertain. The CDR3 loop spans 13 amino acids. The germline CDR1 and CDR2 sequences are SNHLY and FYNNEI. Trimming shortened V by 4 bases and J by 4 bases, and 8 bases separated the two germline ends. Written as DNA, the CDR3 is TGTGCCAGCAGTGGGGAGATAGGAAACACCATATATTTT. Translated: CASSGEIGNTIYF. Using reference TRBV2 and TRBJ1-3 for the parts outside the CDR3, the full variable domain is EPEVTQTPSHQVTQMGQEVILRCVPISNHLYFYWYRQILGQKVEFLVSFYNNEISEKSEIFDDQFSVERPDGSNFTLKIRSTKLEDSAMYFCASSGEIGNTIYFGEGSWLTVV.

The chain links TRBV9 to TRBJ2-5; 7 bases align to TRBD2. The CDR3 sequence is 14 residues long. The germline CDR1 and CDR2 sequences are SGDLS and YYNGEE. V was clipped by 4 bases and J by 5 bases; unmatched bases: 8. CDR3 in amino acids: CASSPRWGGETQYF. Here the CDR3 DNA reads TGTGCCAGCAGCCCCCGGTGGGGGGGGGAGACCCAGTACTTC.

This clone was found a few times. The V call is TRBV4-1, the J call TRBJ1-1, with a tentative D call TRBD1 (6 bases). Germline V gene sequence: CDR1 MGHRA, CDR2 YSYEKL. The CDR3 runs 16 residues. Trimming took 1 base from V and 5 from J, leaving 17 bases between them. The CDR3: CASSQALLGAGTEAFF. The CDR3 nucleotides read TGCGCCAGCAGCCAAGCCCTCTTGGGGGCAGGGACTGAAGCTTTCTTT.

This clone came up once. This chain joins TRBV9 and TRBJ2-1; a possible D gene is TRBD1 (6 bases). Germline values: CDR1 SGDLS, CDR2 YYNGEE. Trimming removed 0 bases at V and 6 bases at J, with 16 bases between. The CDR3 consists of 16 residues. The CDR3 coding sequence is TGTGCCAGCAGCGTAGTCCCAGACGCCAGGGGCAATGAGCAGTTCTTC. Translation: CASSVVPDARGNEQFF.

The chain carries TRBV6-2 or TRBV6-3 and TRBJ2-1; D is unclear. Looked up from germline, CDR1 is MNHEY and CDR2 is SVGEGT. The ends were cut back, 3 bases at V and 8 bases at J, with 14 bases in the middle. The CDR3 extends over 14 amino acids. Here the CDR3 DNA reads TGTGCCAGCAGTTATGACGGGTTAGCATATGAGCAGTTCTTC. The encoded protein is CASSYDGLAYEQFF.

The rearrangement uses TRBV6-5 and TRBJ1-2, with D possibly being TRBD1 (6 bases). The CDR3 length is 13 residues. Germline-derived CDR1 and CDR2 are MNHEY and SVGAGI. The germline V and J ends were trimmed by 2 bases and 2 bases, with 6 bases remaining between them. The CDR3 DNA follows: TGTGCCAGCAGTTACACAGGGAACTATGGCTACACCTTC. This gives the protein CASSYTGNYGYTF.

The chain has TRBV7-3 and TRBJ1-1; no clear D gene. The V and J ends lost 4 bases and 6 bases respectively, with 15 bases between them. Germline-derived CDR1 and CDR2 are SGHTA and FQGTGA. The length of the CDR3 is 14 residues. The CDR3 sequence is CASSSGSLLSEAFF. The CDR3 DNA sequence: TGTGCCAGCAGCTCGGGGAGTCTTCTTTCTGAAGCTTTCTTT.

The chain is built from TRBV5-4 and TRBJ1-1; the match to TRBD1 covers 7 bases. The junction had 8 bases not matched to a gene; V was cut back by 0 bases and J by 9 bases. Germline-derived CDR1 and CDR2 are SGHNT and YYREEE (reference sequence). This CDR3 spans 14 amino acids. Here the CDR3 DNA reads TGTGCCAGCAGCTTGGCCTCCACAGGGGAAAAAGCTTTCTTT. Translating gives CASSLASTGEKAFF.

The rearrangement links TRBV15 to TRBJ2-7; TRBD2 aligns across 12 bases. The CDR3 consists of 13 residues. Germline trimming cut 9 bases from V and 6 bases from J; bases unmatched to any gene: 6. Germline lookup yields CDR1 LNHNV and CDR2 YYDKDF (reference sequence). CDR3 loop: CATRLAGVAEQYF. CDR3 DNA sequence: TGTGCCACAAGACTAGCGGGAGTCGCCGAGCAGTACTTC.

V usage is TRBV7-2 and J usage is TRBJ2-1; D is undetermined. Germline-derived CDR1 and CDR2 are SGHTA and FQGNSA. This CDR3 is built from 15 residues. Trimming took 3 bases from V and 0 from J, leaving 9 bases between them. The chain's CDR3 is CASSFNRISYNEQFF. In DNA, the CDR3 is TGTGCCAGCAGCTTTAACAGAATCTCCTACAATGAGCAGTTCTTC. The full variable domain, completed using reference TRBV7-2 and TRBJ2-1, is GAGVSQSPSNKVTEKGKDVELRCDPISGHTALYWYRQSLGQGLEFLIYFQGNSAPDKSGLPSDRFSAERTGGSVSTLTIQRTQQEDSAVYLCASSFNRISYNEQFFGPGTRLTVL.

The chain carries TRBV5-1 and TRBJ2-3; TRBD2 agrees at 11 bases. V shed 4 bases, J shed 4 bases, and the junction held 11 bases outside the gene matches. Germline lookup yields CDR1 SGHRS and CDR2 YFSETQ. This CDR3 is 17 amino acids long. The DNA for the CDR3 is TGCGCCAGCAGCCCAAGACTAGCGGGGACACGGGCAGATACGCAGTATTTT. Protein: CASSPRLAGTRADTQYF.

The CDR3 sequence is CASSNRTSKGTDNEQFF. CDR3 in DNA: TGTGCCAGCAGTAACCGGACTAGTAAGGGGACCGACAATGAGCAGTTCTTC. The V gene is TRBV6-2 or TRBV6-3, the J gene TRBJ2-1, with 7 bases fitting TRBD2. The CDR3 length is 17 residues. CDR1 is MNHEY, CDR2 SVGEGT, per germline. Losses at the gene ends were 5 bases for V and 5 bases for J; bases not matched to a gene: 15.

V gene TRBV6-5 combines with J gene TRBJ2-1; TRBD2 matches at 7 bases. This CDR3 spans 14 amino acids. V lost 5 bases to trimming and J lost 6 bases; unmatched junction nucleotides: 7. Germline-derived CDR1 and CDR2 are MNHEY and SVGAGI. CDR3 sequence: CASSHLLAANEQFF. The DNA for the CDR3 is TGTGCCAGCAGTCACCTCCTAGCGGCCAATGAGCAGTTCTTC.

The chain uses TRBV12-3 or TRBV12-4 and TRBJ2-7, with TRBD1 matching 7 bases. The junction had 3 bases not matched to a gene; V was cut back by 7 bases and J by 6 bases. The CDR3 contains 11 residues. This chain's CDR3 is CASNRGTEQYF. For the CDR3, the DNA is TGTGCCAGCAACAGGGGCACCGAGCAGTACTTC.

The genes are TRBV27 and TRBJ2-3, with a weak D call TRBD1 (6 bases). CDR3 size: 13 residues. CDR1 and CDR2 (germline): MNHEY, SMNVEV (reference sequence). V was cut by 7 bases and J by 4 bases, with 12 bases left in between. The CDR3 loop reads CASIKWGPDTQYF. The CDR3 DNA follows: TGTGCCAGCATCAAATGGGGGCCAGATACGCAGTATTTT.

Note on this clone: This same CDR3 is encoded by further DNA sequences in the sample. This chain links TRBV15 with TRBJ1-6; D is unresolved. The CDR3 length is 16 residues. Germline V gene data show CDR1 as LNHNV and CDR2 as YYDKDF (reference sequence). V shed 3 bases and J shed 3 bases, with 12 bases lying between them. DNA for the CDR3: TGTGCCACCAGCAGCAGCGTGACGGGCTATAATTCACCCCTCCACTTT. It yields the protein CATSSSVTGYNSPLHF.

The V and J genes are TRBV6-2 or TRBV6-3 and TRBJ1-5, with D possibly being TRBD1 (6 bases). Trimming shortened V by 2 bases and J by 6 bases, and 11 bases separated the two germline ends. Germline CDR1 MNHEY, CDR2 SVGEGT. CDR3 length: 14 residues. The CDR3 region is CASSYPGASQPQHF. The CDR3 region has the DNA TGTGCCAGCAGTTACCCAGGGGCGAGTCAGCCCCAGCATTTT.

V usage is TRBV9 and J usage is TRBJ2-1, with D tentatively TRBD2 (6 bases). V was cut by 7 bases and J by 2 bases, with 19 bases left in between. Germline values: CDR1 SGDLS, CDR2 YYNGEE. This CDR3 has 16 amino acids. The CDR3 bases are TGTGCCAGCTCTTTCGGTTCGGCGGGGCCCTACAATGAGCAGTTCTTC. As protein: CASSFGSAGPYNEQFF. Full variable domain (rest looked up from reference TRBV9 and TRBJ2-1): DSGVTQTPKHLITATGQRVTLRCSPRSGDLSVYWYQQSLDQGLQFLIQYYNGEERAKGNILERFSAQQFPDLHSELNLSSLELGDSALYFCASSFGSAGPYNEQFFGPGTRLTVL.

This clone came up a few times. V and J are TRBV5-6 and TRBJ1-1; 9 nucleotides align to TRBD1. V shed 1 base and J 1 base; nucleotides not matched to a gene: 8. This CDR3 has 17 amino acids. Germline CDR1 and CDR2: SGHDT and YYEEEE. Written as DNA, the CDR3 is TGTGCCAGCAGCTTGCCTACAGGGGGCGCAAGGAACACTGAAGCTTTCTTT. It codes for CASSLPTGGARNTEAFF.

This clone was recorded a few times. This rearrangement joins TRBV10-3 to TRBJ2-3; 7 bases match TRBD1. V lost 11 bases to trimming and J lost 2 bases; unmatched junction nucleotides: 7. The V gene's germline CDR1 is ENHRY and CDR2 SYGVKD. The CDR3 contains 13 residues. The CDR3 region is CARSTGSTDTQYF. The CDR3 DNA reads TGTGCCCGATCGACAGGGTCCACAGATACGCAGTATTTT.

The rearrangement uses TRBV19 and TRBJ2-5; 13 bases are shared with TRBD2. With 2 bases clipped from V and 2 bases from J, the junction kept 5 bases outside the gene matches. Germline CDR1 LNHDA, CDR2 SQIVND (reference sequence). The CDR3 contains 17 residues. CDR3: CASSIRLAGGTQETQYF. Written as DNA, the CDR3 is TGTGCCAGTAGTATACGACTAGCGGGGGGAACGCAAGAGACCCAGTACTTC.

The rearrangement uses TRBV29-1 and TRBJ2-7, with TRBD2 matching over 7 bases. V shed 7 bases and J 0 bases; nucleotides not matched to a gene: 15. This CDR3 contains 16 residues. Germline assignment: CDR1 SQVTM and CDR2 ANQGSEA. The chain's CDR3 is CSAGGSRERYSYEQYF. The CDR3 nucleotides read TGCAGCGCCGGAGGATCGCGGGAGCGTTACTCCTACGAGCAGTACTTC.

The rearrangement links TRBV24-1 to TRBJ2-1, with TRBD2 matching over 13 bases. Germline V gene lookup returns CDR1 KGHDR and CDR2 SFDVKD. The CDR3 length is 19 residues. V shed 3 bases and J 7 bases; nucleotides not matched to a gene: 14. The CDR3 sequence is CATSDGTSGGAVGVNEQFF. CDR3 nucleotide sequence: TGTGCCACCAGTGATGGCACTAGCGGGGGGGCGGTCGGCGTTAATGAGCAGTTCTTC.

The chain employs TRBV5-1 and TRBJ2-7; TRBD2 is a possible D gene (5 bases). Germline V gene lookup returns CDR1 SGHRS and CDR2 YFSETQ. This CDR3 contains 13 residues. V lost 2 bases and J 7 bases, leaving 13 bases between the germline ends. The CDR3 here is CASSFDPGREQYF. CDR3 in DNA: TGCGCCAGCAGCTTCGATCCGGGGAGAGAGCAGTACTTC. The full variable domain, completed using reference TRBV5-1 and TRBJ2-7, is KAGVTQTPRYLIKTRGQQVTLSCSPISGHRSVSWYQQTPGQGLQFLFEYFSETQRNKGNFPGRFSGRQFSNSRSEMNVSTLELGDSALYLCASSFDPGREQYFGPGTRLTVT.

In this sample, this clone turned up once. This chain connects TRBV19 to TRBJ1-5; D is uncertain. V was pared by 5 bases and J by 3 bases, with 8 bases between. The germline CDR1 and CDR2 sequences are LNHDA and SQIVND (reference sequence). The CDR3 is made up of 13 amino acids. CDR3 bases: TGTGCCAGTAGTGCGAGGGTCAATCAGCCCCAGCATTTT. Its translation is CASSARVNQPQHF. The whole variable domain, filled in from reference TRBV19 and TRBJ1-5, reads DGGITQSPKYLFRKEGQNVTLSCEQNLNHDAMYWYRQDPGQGLRLIYYSQIVNDFQKGDIAEGYSVSREKKESFPLTVTSAQKNPTAFYLCASSARVNQPQHFGDGTRLSIL.

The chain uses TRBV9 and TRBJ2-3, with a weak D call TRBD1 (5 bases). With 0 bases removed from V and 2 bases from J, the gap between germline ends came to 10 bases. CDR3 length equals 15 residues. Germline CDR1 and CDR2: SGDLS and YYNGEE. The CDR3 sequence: CASSVEGQSTDTQYF. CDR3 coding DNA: TGTGCCAGCAGCGTAGAGGGGCAGTCCACAGATACGCAGTATTTT.

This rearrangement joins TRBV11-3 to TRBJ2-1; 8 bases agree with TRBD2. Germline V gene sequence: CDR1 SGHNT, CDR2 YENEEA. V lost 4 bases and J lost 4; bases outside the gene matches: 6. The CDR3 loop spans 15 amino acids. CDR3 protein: CASSSGPSGYNEQFF. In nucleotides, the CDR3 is TGTGCCAGCAGCTCGGGCCCTAGCGGGTACAATGAGCAGTTCTTC. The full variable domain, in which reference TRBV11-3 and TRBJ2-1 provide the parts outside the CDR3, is EAGVVQSPRYKIIEKKQPVAFWCNPISGHNTLYWYLQNLGQGPELLIRYENEEAVDDSQLPKDRFSAERLKGVDSTLKIQPAELGDSAVYLCASSSGPSGYNEQFFGPGTRLTVL.

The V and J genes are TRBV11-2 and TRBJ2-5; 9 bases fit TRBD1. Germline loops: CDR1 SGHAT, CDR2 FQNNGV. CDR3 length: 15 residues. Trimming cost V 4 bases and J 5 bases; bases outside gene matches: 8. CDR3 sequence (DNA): TGTGCCAGCAGCTCCACAGGGGGCGCATTTGAGACCCAGTACTTC. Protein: CASSSTGGAFETQYF.

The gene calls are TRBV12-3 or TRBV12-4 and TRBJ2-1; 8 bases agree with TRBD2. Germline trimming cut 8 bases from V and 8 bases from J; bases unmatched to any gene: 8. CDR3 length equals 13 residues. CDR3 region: CASGRGGVHEQFF. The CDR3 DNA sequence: TGTGCCAGCGGTCGGGGGGGGGTCCATGAGCAGTTCTTC.